This record concerns one T cell receptor (beta chain) sequence. No antigen is known for it. The data are from a study of naive and memory T cell subsets. Points from the study as a whole: TCR abundance followed a power law differing between naive and memory subsets. No ground truth validated the naive and memory repertoire findings. Gini index rose across naive, CM, EM and EMRA in CD4 and CD8.

The beta constant-region primer was an equimolar mix of two oligonucleotides covering TRBC1 and TRBC2. Four rounds of PCR amplified the ligated cDNA using nested alpha and beta constant-region primers plus SP2. An oligonucleotide with the SP2 primer and a 12-nucleotide UMI was ligated to the cDNA 3' end. TCRdb reprocessed the UMI-ligation and nested PCR reads with MiXCR, giving one entry per CDR3 protein. The sample includes around 130,000 distinct CDR3 sequences, 36% of them seen just once. With V trimmed by 3 bases and J by 4 bases, 4 bases remained unmatched. In germline, CDR1 is SGHTA, CDR2 FQGNSA. CDR3 size: 14 residues.

This chain uses TRBV7-2 with TRBJ2-3; 7 bases map to TRBD2. The source material was central memory CD4+ T cells from blood. The sequence was collected from a human donor in good health. CDR3: CASSFHGRSDTQYF. DNA for the CDR3: TGTGCCAGCAGCTTTCACGGGAGGTCAGATACGCAGTATTTT.